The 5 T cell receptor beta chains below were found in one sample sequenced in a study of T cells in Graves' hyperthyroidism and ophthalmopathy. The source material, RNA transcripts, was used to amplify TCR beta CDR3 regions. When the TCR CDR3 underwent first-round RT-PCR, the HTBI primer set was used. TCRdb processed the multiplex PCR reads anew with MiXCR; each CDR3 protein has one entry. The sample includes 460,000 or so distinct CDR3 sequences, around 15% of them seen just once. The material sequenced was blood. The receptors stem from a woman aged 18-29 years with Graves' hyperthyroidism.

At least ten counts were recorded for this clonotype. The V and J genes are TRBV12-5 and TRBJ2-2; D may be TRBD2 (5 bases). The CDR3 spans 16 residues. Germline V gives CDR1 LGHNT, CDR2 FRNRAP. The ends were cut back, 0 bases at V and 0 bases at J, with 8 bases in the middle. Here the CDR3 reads CASGLVAGTNTGELFF. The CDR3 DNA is TGTGCTAGTGGTTTGGTAGCCGGGACGAACACCGGGGAGCTGTTTTTT.

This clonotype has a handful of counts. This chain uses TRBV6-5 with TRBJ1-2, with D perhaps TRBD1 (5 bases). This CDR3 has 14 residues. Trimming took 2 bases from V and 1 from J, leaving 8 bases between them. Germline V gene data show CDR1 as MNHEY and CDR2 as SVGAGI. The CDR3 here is CASSYDSINYGYTF. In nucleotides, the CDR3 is TGTGCCAGCAGTTACGACAGTATTAACTATGGCTACACCTTC.

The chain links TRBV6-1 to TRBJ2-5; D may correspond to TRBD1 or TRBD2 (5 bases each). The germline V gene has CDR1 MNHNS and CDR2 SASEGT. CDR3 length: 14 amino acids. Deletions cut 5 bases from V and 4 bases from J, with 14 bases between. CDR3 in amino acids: CASSWGSAGETQYF. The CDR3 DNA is TGTGCCAGCAGTTGGGGCTCCGCGGGAGAGACCCAGTACTTC.

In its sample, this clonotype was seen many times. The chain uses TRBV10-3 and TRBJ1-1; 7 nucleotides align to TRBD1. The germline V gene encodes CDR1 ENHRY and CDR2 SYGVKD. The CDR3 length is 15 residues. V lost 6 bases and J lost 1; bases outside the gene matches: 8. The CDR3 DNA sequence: TGTGCCATCAGCGGACGGGGACAGACGAACACTGAAGCTTTCTTT. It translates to CAISGRGQTNTEAFF.

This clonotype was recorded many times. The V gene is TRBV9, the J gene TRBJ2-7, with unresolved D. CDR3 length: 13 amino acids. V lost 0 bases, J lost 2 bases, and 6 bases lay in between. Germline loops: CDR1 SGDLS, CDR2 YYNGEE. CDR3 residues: CASSVERPYEQYV. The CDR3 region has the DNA TGTGCCAGCAGCGTAGAACGGCCCTACGAGCAGTACGTC.